Detailed here is one T cell receptor (beta chain). Its target is unknown. From germline, CDR1 is MDHEN and CDR2 SYDVKM. V lost 10 bases, J lost 6 bases, and 12 bases stayed unmatched. The CDR3 loop spans 14 amino acids. The sample belongs to a study of cytomegalovirus exposure and HLA in healthy donors. With 60 Vbeta and 13 Jbeta primers, the PCR was carried out. Sequencing used immunoSEQ multiplex PCR; TCRdb keeps in-frame clones, though not all of them. Seen here are some 120,000 clones, over 60% observed once, and the top ten hold approximately 6.5%. General study findings and limits: The investigators catalogued 150 to 200 TCR beta chains as cytomegalovirus-associated.

The gene calls are TRBV28 and TRBJ1-5; TRBD1 matches 7 bases. The source of this sequence is a woman in her thirties or forties in good health and CMV-seronegative. The specimen sequenced was PBMCs. The CDR3 sequence is CAILARGSGQPQHF. CDR3 DNA sequence: TGTGCCATTCTTGCCAGGGGGAGCGGTCAGCCCCAGCATTTT.